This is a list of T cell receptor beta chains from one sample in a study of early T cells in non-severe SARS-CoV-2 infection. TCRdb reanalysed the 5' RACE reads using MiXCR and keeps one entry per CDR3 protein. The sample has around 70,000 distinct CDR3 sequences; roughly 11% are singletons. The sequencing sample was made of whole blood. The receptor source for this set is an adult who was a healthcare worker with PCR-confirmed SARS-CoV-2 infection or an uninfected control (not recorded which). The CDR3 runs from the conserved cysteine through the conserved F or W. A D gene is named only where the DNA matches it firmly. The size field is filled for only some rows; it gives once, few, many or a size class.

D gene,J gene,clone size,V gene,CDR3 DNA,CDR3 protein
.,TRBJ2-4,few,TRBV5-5,TGTGCCAGCTCCACCTACATGTTAAAAAACATTCAGTACTTC,CASSTYMLKNIQYF
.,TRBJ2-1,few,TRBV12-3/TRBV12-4,TGTGCCAGCAGTTCCTCAGCGCGACGACCTAATGAGCAGTTCTTC,CASSSSARRPNEQFF
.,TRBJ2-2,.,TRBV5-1,TGCGCCAGCAGCTTGGTGGGGTACACCGGGGAGCTGTTTTTT,CASSLVGYTGELFF
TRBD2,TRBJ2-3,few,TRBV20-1,TGCAGTGCTAATGCAGCGGGAGTCGTAGATACGCAGTATTTT,CSANAAGVVDTQYF
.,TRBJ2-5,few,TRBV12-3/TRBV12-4,TGTGCCAGCAGCCGGGGTGGGACCCGTGGGCGAGAGACCCAGTACTTC,CASSRGGTRGRETQYF
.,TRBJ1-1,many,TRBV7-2,TGTGCCAGCAGCTTAGAGAGGATTAACACTGAAGCTTTCTTT,CASSLERINTEAFF
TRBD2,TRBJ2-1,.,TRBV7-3,TGTGCCAGCAGGCCGACCGGGACTAGCGGGATAGATGAGCAGTTCTTC,CASRPTGTSGIDEQFF
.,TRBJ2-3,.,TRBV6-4,TGTGCCAGCAGTGACTCGTTGGGCACAGATACGCAGTATTTT,CASSDSLGTDTQYF
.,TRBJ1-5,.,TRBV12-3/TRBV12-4,TGTGCCAGCAGTTTGGGGGCAAACAGCAATCAGCCCCAGCATTTT,CASSLGANSNQPQHF
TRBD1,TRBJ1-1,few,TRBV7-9,TGTGCCGGTGCCGACAGGGTGGATCGGGGAACTGAAGCTTTCTTT,CAGADRVDRGTEAFF
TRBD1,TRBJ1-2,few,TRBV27,TGTGCCAGCAGTCCCGGGGACAGCTATGGCTACACCTTC,CASSPGDSYGYTF
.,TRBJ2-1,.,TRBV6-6,TGTGCCAGCGGGGCCCCCACAAACAATGAGCAGTTCTTC,CASGAPTNNEQFF
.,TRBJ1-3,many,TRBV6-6,TGTGCCAGCAGTTACTCGATTCGTGTCTCCCTCGCGGGAACCATATATTTT,CASSYSIRVSLAGTIYF
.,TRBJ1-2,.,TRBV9,TGTGCCAGCAGCCCACCGGGGGGGGCTGGCTACACCTTC,CASSPPGGAGYTF
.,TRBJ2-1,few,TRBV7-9,TGTGCCAGCAGCTTACTATCTACCTATGAGCAGTTCTTC,CASSLLSTYEQFF
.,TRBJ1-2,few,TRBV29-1,TGCAGCGTTGATTCCGAAAATGGCTACACCTTC,CSVDSENGYTF
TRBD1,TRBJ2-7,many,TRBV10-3,TGTGCCATCGGGAGGGGGACAGGGGGCTACGAGCAGTACTTC,CAIGRGTGGYEQYF
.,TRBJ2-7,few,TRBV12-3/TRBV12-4,TGTGCCAGCAGTTTCGGGAATGAGCAGTACTTC,CASSFGNEQYF
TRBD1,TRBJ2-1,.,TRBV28,TGTGCCAGCCCACCTTCGGGGACAGGGGGAGATGAGCAGTTCTTC,CASPPSGTGGDEQFF
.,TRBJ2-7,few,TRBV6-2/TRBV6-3,TGTGCCATCACCGACAGGATTATCCACGAGCAGTACTTC,CAITDRIIHEQYF
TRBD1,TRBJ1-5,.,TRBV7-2,TGTGCCAGCAGACCCTACGGAGGGGGCCGATATGGCAATCAGCCCCAGCATTTT,CASRPYGGGRYGNQPQHF
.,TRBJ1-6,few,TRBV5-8,TGTGCCAGCAGCCTACAGGGAAGAGGTTCACCCCTCCACTTT,CASSLQGRGSPLHF
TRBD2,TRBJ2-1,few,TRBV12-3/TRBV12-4,TGTGCCAGCAGACCCCTAGCGGCCTCCTACAATGAGCAGTTCTTC,CASRPLAASYNEQFF
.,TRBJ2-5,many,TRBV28,TGTGCCAGCAGTTCTCTCCCGTCGGCCGAGGAGGACGATTATCAAGAGACCCAGTACTTC,CASSSLPSAEEDDYQETQYF
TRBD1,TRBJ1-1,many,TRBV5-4,TGTGCCAGCAGCGCTGGAGGCAGGGGGCTCATGAACACTGAAGCTTTCTTT,CASSAGGRGLMNTEAFF
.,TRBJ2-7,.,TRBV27,TGTGCCAGCAGTTCCATTGTACAGGGCCACTACGAGCAGTACTTC,CASSSIVQGHYEQYF
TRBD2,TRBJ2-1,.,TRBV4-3,TGCGCCAGCAGCCAAGATTCGACTAGCGTTAATGAGCAGTTCTTC,CASSQDSTSVNEQFF
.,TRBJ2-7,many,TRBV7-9,TGTGCCAGCAGCTTAGGGGCTCAAGGGTACGAGCAGTACTTC,CASSLGAQGYEQYF
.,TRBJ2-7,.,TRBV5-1,TGCGCCAGCAGCCAGGGGGACTCACGTAACGAGCAGTACTTC,CASSQGDSRNEQYF
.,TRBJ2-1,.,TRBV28,TGTGCCAGCAGGGGACACTCCAAGGAGCAGTTCTTC,CASRGHSKEQFF
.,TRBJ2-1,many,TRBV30,TGTGCCTGGAGTGTACTTTTTGACAATGAGCAGTTCTTC,CAWSVLFDNEQFF
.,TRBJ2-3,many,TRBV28,TGTGCCAGCAGTTTATTGGACAGCACAGATACGCAGTATTTT,CASSLLDSTDTQYF
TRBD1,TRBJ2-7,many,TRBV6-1,TGTGCCATTTCCGGGACAGGATTCTCCTACGAGCAGTACTTC,CAISGTGFSYEQYF